Listed below are T cell receptor beta chains from one sample, sequenced in a study of T cells after yellow fever vaccination. Using its own MiXCR run on the 5' RACE reads, TCRdb lists one record per CDR3 protein. The sample comprises under 300,000 distinct CDR3 sequences, 6.9% of which are singletons, and around 0.9% rests with the top ten. Here the sequenced sample was CD4+ T cells sorted from PBMCs, taken 15 days after the yellow fever booster vaccination. The receptors were sampled from a young man who received the YFV17D yellow fever vaccine. Each CDR3 is given with its conserved first and last residue. The D gene is left open where the match is weak. Clone sizes are given selectively: once, few, many, or a class where the clone is expanded.

clone size	D gene	V gene	J gene	CDR3 DNA	CDR3 protein
once	.	TRBV6-2/TRBV6-3	TRBJ2-3	TGTGCCAGCAGTTACGGGACCCAAAGTTATACGCAGTATTTT	CASSYGTQSYTQYF
many	.	TRBV4-3	TRBJ2-3	TGCGCCAGCAGCCAAGATTGGTCCGGGTTTAGCACAGATACGCAGTATTTT	CASSQDWSGFSTDTQYF
few	.	TRBV12-3/TRBV12-4	TRBJ2-5	TGTGCCAGCTCCAGGGATCCGGAGACCCAGTACTTC	CASSRDPETQYF
few	TRBD2	TRBV5-1	TRBJ2-2	TGCGCCAGCAGTGGGACTAGCCCGAACACCGGGGAGCTGTTTTTT	CASSGTSPNTGELFF
few	TRBD2	TRBV11-2	TRBJ2-5	TGTGCCAGCAGCTTAGTTGCGGGACTACGGGAGACCCAGTACTTC	CASSLVAGLRETQYF
.	TRBD1	TRBV5-6	TRBJ2-5	TGTGCCAGCAGCTCCGGGACAGTTGGGACCCAGTACTTC	CASSSGTVGTQYF
many	.	TRBV28	TRBJ1-6	TGTGCCAGCAGTTTATTTTGGGGGATCAGTTCACCCCTCCACTTT	CASSLFWGISSPLHF
many	TRBD2	TRBV7-3	TRBJ2-3	TGTGCCAGCAGCTCCGATGGGGGGGGCACAGATACGCAGTATTTT	CASSSDGGGTDTQYF
.	.	TRBV6-5	TRBJ1-2	TGTGCCAGCAGTTACTCTACAGACTATGGCTACACCTTC	CASSYSTDYGYTF
.	.	TRBV12-3/TRBV12-4	TRBJ2-5	TGTACCTTCTGTTTAGCAGGTACCCAGTACTTC	CTFCLAGTQYF
.	TRBD2	TRBV12-3/TRBV12-4	TRBJ2-1	TGTGCCACCCAACTGGGAGGGCTTAGCTCCTACAATGAGCAGTTCTTC	CATQLGGLSSYNEQFF
.	TRBD2	TRBV20-1	TRBJ2-1	TGCAGTGCTAGAGCCGGGACTACCCCCTACAATGAGCAGTTCTTC	CSARAGTTPYNEQFF
many	.	TRBV7-9	TRBJ1-4	TGTGCCAGCAGCCCCCCCGGGCCAATGTTTTTT	CASSPPGPMFF
.	.	TRBV7-9	TRBJ2-5	TGTGCCAGCAGCTTATCCGGGAGTGAGACCCAGTACTTC	CASSLSGSETQYF
.	TRBD2	TRBV6-1	TRBJ2-7	TGTGCCACCCCGGGACTAGCGGGAATTTACGAGCAGTACTTC	CATPGLAGIYEQYF
many	TRBD2	TRBV7-2	TRBJ2-1	TGTGCCAGCAGTCCCCCCCCAGCGGGGGCCTACAATGAGCAGTTCTTC	CASSPPPAGAYNEQFF
.	.	TRBV20-1	TRBJ2-3	TGCAGTGCAACGTTCCGGGGAAGCACAGATACGCAGTATTTT	CSATFRGSTDTQYF
many	TRBD2	TRBV28	TRBJ2-7	TGTGCCAGCAGTTTTAGCGGGGGGAGCTACGAGCAGTACTTC	CASSFSGGSYEQYF
.	.	TRBV27	TRBJ1-6	TGTGCCAGCAGTTTCTACAGGGTGTATTCACCCCTCCACTTT	CASSFYRVYSPLHF
few	TRBD1	TRBV27	TRBJ1-6	TGTGCCAGCAGTGCCGCCTGGGCCCCGGGACAGGGTAATTCACCCCTCCACTTT	CASSAAWAPGQGNSPLHF
few	TRBD2	TRBV7-2	TRBJ2-7	TGTGCCAGCAGCTTATTCGGGGGGTCGCGGGAGCAGTACTTC	CASSLFGGSREQYF
.	TRBD1	TRBV7-2	TRBJ2-2	TGTGCCAGCCGACGGACAGGGGGCACCGGGGAGCTGTTTTTT	CASRRTGGTGELFF
.	TRBD2	TRBV20-1	TRBJ2-7	TGCAGTGCTAGAGTCTTAGCGGGATACGAGCAGTACTTC	CSARVLAGYEQYF
many	.	TRBV7-9	TRBJ2-7	TGTGCCAGCAGCTTGGTGGGGGGAGTCTCCTACGAGCAGTACTTC	CASSLVGGVSYEQYF
few	.	TRBV28	TRBJ1-5	TGTGCCAGCAGTTTTTTGTTAGGGCAGGTTCAGCCCCAGCATTTT	CASSFLLGQVQPQHF
many	.	TRBV20-1	TRBJ2-3	TGCAGTGCTAGGAGACACGGGAAAGGCACAGATACGCAGTATTTT	CSARRHGKGTDTQYF
.	TRBD2	TRBV15	TRBJ2-3	TGTGCCACCAGCAGGGACAGCGGGAGGGCCGCAGATACGCAGTATTTT	CATSRDSGRAADTQYF
few	.	TRBV7-2	TRBJ2-2	TGTGCCAGCAGCTACTACACCGGGGAGCTGTTTTTT	CASSYYTGELFF
.	.	TRBV7-9	TRBJ2-6	TGTGCCAGCACAGAGTACTCTGGGGCCAACGTCCTGACTTTC	CASTEYSGANVLTF
.	TRBD1	TRBV7-8	TRBJ2-1	TGTGCCAGCAGCCGATCGGGACAGGGGGAGGATGAGCAGTTCTTC	CASSRSGQGEDEQFF
many	TRBD1	TRBV28	TRBJ1-6	TGTGCCAGCAGTTTATTACAGGGGGCTCGATCACCCCTCCACTTT	CASSLLQGARSPLHF
many	TRBD2	TRBV10-3	TRBJ2-3	TGTGCCAGCCAAACTAGCGGGAGTTCAGATACGCAGTATTTT	CASQTSGSSDTQYF
.	.	TRBV7-2	TRBJ2-1	TGTGCCAGCAGGGCGTCACCCTACTCTTGGTTCTTC	CASRASPYSWFF
few	.	TRBV29-1	TRBJ1-3	TGCAGCGTTGACAGGTCCGGGGCTGGAAACACCATATATTTT	CSVDRSGAGNTIYF
many	TRBD2	TRBV5-1	TRBJ2-1	TGCGCCAGCAGCTTAGCGGGACCCACCGATGTACTGTTCTTC	CASSLAGPTDVLFF
few	TRBD1	TRBV20-1	TRBJ2-7	TGCAGTGCTATCACAGGGGGCGCGACGGTCGAGCAGTACTTC	CSAITGGATVEQYF
few	.	TRBV5-1	TRBJ2-1	TGCGCCAGCAGCGAGGACCTGTACAATGAGCAGTTCTTC	CASSEDLYNEQFF